The 22 T cell receptor beta chains below all came from one sample that was sequenced in a study of OX40 agonist ivuxolimab in advanced cancers. Assay: immunoSEQ multiplex PCR; the TCRdb copy retains only in-frame clones and omits some. Of 77,000 or so clones in the sample, about 90% were seen once. This specimen was CD4+ or CD8+ T cells sorted from blood, taken in a trial of the OX40 agonist ivuxolimab. The receptors shown here come from an adult with an advanced solid tumor such as melanoma, head and neck, liver or kidney cancer.

The sample holds a few counts of this clone. The chain uses TRBV11-2 and TRBJ2-7; possibly TRBD1 for D (5 bases). Germline V lookup: CDR1 SGHAT, CDR2 FQNNGV. V lost 5 bases and J lost 3, with 8 bases in between. The CDR3 sequence is 12 residues long. CDR3 in DNA: TGTGCCAGCAGCGATCAGGGCTACGAGCAGTACTTC. Encoded protein: CASSDQGYEQYF.

This chain joins TRBV7-6 and TRBJ2-7, with 11 bases aligning to TRBD2. Germline V gives CDR1 SGHVS, CDR2 FNYEAQ. Unmatched junction bases numbered 5, after V lost 6 bases and J lost 4 bases. The CDR3 runs 14 residues. Here the CDR3 reads CASSVGLAAYEQYF. CDR3 bases: TGTGCCAGCAGTGTGGGACTAGCGGCGTACGAGCAGTACTTC.

The chain couples TRBV5-4 to TRBJ2-3; D remains unclear. The CDR3 loop spans 13 amino acids. Germline V lookup: CDR1 SGHNT, CDR2 YYREEE (reference sequence). V was trimmed by 2 bases and J by 0 bases, leaving 4 bases between them. The DNA of the CDR3 is TGTGCCAGCAGCTTCCAGAGCACAGATACGCAGTATTTT. Its protein product is CASSFQSTDTQYF.

The chain joins TRBV2 to TRBJ2-5; no definite D call. V lost 6 bases to trimming and J lost 5 bases, with 13 bases between them. The CDR3 loop spans 13 amino acids. Per the germline V gene, CDR1 is SNHLY and CDR2 is FYNNEI. The CDR3 region has the DNA TGTGCCAGCAGGCTAGACATAATGGAGACCCAGTACTTC. This gives the protein CASRLDIMETQYF.

The chain carries TRBV11-3 and TRBJ2-7, with D perhaps TRBD1 (5 bases). V was trimmed by 0 bases and J by 3 bases, leaving 6 bases between them. CDR1 is SGHNT, CDR2 YENEEA, per germline. The CDR3 totals 13 residues. The CDR3 here is CASSLDDSYEQYF. Here the CDR3 DNA reads TGTGCCAGCAGCTTAGATGACAGCTACGAGCAGTACTTC.

The V gene is TRBV7-8, the J gene TRBJ1-3, with D maybe TRBD1 (5 bases). The CDR3 runs 17 residues. V dropped 4 bases and J dropped 0 bases, with 16 bases sitting between them. The V gene's germline CDR1 is SGHVS and CDR2 FQNEAQ. The DNA of the CDR3 is TGTGCCAGCAGCTCCGTCGGAGACAGCCCCTCTGGAAACACCATATATTTT. It translates to CASSSVGDSPSGNTIYF.

The chain combines TRBV4-1 with TRBJ1-6; D possibly corresponds to TRBD1 (5 bases). The CDR3 runs 18 residues. Germline V gene sequence: CDR1 MGHRA, CDR2 YSYEKL. V shed 0 bases and J shed 2 bases, with 14 bases lying between them. CDR3 bases: TGCGCCAGCAGCCAAGATCGGAGGGACCGCACCTATAATTCACCCCTCCACTTT. Residues: CASSQDRRDRTYNSPLHF.

This clone was found once. V and J are TRBV6-6 and TRBJ1-1; maybe TRBD1 (5 bases). This CDR3 spans 13 amino acids. With 0 bases removed from V and 8 bases from J, the gap between germline ends came to 10 bases. The germline V gene encodes CDR1 MNHNY and CDR2 SVGAGI (reference sequence). CDR3 amino acids: CASSYSEGTEAFF. CDR3 DNA sequence: TGTGCCAGCAGTTACTCGGAGGGGACCGAAGCTTTCTTT.

The chain is built from TRBV2 and TRBJ2-7, with TRBD2 as a possible D gene (5 bases). CDR1 SNHLY and CDR2 FYNNEI come from the germline V gene. V lost 6 bases to trimming and J lost 3 bases, with 18 bases between them. This CDR3 comprises 15 residues. CDR3 region: CASRIRTEAYYEQYF. CDR3 coding DNA: TGTGCCAGCAGAATCCGGACTGAAGCTTACTACGAGCAGTACTTC.

The chain has TRBV5-6 and TRBJ1-2; D is unclear. Germline V gives CDR1 SGHDT, CDR2 YYEEEE. V lost 0 bases and J 2 bases, leaving 8 bases between the germline ends. The CDR3 sequence is 14 residues long. As DNA, the CDR3 is TGTGCCAGCAGCTTGGACAGACTAAACTATGGCTACACCTTC. This gives the protein CASSLDRLNYGYTF.

Details on this clone: One junction end disagrees with the germline gene, perhaps due to a read error. V gene TRBV6-1 combines with J gene TRBJ2-7, with 7 bases that match TRBD2. CDR1 and CDR2 (germline): MNHNS, SASEGT. The CDR3 sequence is 15 residues long. CDR3 sequence (DNA): TGTGCCAGCAGGGTTCGTGGGGGAGGGCCCTACCAGCAGTACTTC. Amino acid sequence: CASRVRGGGPYQQYF.

The chain carries TRBV4-3 and TRBJ2-1; D uncertain. Trimming left V 0 bases short and J 8 bases short, with 11 bases between. CDR3 length: 14 amino acids. Per the germline V gene, CDR1 is LGHNA and CDR2 is YSLEER. The CDR3 bases are TGCGCCAGCAGCCAAGAAGCTAGGATGGATGAGCAGTTCTTC. Translating it yields CASSQEARMDEQFF.

The chain uses TRBV5-1 and TRBJ1-2; weak D call: TRBD1 (5 bases). Germline V gene data show CDR1 as SGHRS and CDR2 as YFSETQ. With 0 bases removed from V and 7 bases from J, the gap between germline ends came to 10 bases. There are 13 residues in the CDR3. The CDR3 spells CASSLAQGSGYTF. CDR3 DNA sequence: TGCGCCAGCAGCTTGGCTCAGGGAAGTGGCTACACCTTC.

The chain couples TRBV6-5 to TRBJ1-2; 10 bases are a match to TRBD1. Trimming took 5 bases from V and 8 from J; bases not matched to a gene: 11. Germline loops: CDR1 MNHEY, CDR2 SVGAGI. The CDR3 is 15 amino acids. CDR3 region: CASSGTGEEVGGYTF. The CDR3 coding sequence is TGTGCCAGCAGTGGGACAGGGGAAGAGGTTGGCGGCTACACCTTC.

This chain joins TRBV5-6 and TRBJ2-2; 11 bases match TRBD2. The germline CDR1 and CDR2 sequences are SGHDT and YYEEEE. The CDR3 sequence is 16 residues long. V was pared by 5 bases and J by 1 base, with 4 bases of the junction left unmatched. The CDR3 region has the DNA TGTGCCAGCAGTTTTGGACTAGCGGGGAACACCGGGGAGCTGTTTTTT. Translating it yields CASSFGLAGNTGELFF.

This clone was found a few times. The chain carries TRBV2 and TRBJ1-3, with a possible D match to TRBD1 (5 bases). V was trimmed by 5 bases and J by 0 bases, leaving 11 bases between them. The CDR3 is 15 amino acids. Germline V gene lookup returns CDR1 SNHLY and CDR2 FYNNEI. In DNA form, the CDR3 reads TGTGCCAGCAGTCTACAGGCGAACTCTGGAAACACCATATATTTT. This gives the protein CASSLQANSGNTIYF.

The genes are TRBV6-5 and TRBJ2-5; D possibly matches TRBD1 or TRBD2 (5 bases each). Germline V gene data show CDR1 as MNHEY and CDR2 as SVGAGI. Trimming cost V 2 bases and J 5 bases, with 12 bases left between them. The CDR3 length is 14 residues. The CDR3 loop is CASSYGTGEETQYF. The DNA for the CDR3 is TGTGCCAGCAGTTACGGGACCGGCGAGGAGACCCAGTACTTC.

V usage is TRBV9 and J usage is TRBJ1-4; perhaps TRBD1 as D (6 bases). This CDR3 contains 15 residues. With 0 bases removed from V and 8 bases from J, the gap between germline ends came to 14 bases. Germline values: CDR1 SGDLS, CDR2 YYNGEE. CDR3: CASSVGEGGVEKLFF. DNA for the CDR3: TGTGCCAGCAGCGTAGGAGAGGGGGGAGTGGAAAAACTGTTTTTT.

The DNA of the CDR3 is TGTGCCTGGAGTGTAGGTCTAGGGGACACCGGGGAGCTGTTTTTT. It yields the protein CAWSVGLGDTGELFF. The J gene is TRBJ2-2, the V gene TRBV30; TRBD1 is a possible D gene (5 bases). There are 15 residues in the CDR3. Germline-derived CDR1 and CDR2 are GTSNPN and SVGIG (reference sequence). Trimming stripped 0 bases from V and 3 bases from J, with 11 bases between.

The rearrangement joins TRBV2 to TRBJ1-2; 10 bases match TRBD1. The CDR3 has 15 residues. Germline assignment: CDR1 SNHLY and CDR2 FYNNEI. The ends lost 3 bases at V and 5 bases at J; junction bases unmatched: 6. Here the CDR3 reads CASSETGGGRYGYTF. The DNA of the CDR3 is TGTGCCAGCAGTGAGACAGGGGGCGGTCGATATGGCTACACCTTC.

This rearrangement joins TRBV7-2 to TRBJ2-1; D gene uncertain. This CDR3 has 13 residues. Per the germline V gene, CDR1 is SGHTA and CDR2 is FQGNSA. Deletions cut 1 base from V and 5 bases from J, with 6 bases between. In nucleotides, the CDR3 is TGTGCCAGCAGCTTAGACGCGAACAATGAGCAGTTCTTC. Protein product: CASSLDANNEQFF.

V and J are TRBV5-4 and TRBJ2-5; TRBD2 matches 10 bases. Per the germline V gene, CDR1 is SGHNT and CDR2 is YYREEE (reference sequence). The CDR3 extends over 17 amino acids. Trimming removed 4 bases from V and 2 bases from J; junction bases left unmatched: 11. The CDR3 nucleotides are TGTGCCAGCAGCCCCGATAGCGGGGGGTATTTTCAAGAGACCCAGTACTTC. Encoded protein: CASSPDSGGYFQETQYF.